This TCR beta chain came from a study of T cell responses to AZD1222 COVID-19 vaccine. Notes on the study in general: At study baseline, merely six AZD1222 recipients were seropositive.

In the case of this clone: Its antigen is not identified.

Generated by immunoSEQ multiplex PCR, the TCRdb table keeps only in-frame clones and is missing some. The repertoire holds tens of thousands of clones, about 78% seen once, with 40% to 55% in the top ten. The CDR3 has 13 amino acids. Germline V gene lookup returns CDR1 MDHEN and CDR2 SYDVKM. V lost 3 bases and J lost 2, with 7 bases in between. The TCR was taken from an adult who received the AZD1222 COVID-19 vaccine. This sample comprised peripheral blood, obtained 28 days after the second AZD1222 dose. The chain links TRBV28 to TRBJ1-2; no definite D call. CDR3 sequence (DNA): TGTGCCAGCAGTTTTCTCAGGAACTATGGCTACACCTTC. Translation gives CASSFLRNYGYTF.